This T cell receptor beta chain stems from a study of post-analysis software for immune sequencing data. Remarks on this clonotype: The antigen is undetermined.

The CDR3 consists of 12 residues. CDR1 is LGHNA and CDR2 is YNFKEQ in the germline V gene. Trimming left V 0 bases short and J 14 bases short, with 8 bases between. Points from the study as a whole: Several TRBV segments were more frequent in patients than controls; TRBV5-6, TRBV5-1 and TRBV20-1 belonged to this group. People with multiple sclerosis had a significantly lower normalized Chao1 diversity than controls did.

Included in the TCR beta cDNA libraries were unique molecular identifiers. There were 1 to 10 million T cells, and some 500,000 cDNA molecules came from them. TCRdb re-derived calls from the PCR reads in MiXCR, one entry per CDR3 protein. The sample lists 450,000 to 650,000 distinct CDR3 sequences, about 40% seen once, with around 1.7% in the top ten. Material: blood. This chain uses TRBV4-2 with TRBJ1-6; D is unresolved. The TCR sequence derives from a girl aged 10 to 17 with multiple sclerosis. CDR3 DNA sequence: TGTGCCAGCAGCCAAGATTCGGATTCCCTCCACTTT. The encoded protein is CASSQDSDSLHF.